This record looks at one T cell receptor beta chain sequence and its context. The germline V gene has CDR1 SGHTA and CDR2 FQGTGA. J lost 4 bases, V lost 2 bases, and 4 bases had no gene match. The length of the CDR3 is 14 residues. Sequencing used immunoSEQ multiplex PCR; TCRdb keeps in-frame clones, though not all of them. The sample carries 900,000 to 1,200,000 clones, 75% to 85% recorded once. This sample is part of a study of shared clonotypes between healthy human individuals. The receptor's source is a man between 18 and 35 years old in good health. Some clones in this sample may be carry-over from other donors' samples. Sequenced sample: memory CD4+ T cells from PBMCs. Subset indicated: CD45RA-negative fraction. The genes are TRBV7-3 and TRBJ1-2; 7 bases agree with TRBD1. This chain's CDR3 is CASSLGGTVYGYTF. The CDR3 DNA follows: TGTGCCAGCAGCTTAGGAGGGACAGTCTATGGCTACACCTTC.